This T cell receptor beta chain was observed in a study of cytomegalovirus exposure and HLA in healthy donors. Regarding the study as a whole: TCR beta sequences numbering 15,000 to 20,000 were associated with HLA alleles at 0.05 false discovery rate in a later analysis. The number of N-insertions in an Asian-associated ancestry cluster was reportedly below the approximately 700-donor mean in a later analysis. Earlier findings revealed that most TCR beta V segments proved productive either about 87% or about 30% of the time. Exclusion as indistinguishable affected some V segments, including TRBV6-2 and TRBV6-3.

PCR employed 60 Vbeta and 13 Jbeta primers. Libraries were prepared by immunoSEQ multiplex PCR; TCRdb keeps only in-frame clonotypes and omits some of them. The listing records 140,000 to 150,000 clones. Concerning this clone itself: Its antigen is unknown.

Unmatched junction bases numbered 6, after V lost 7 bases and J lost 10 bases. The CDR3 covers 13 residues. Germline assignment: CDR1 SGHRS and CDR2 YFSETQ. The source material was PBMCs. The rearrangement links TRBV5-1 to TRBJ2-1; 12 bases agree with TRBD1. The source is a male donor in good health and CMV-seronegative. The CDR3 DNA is TGCGCCAGCCGAACGGGACAGGGGGCAGAGCAGTTCTTC. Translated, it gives CASRTGQGAEQFF.